This passage covers 9 T cell receptor beta chains from one sample sequenced in a study of molecular identifiers for immune sequencing clone quantification listed by TCRdb under 2018. Receptor amplification or capture employed PCR. Sequencing used a NextSeq 500. TCRdb handled the public reads itself, with Q25 trimming in fastp and clone calling in MiXCR, and kept productive beta chains. All rows with the same CDR3 protein become a single entry with the most common DNA and genes. The sample table holds 490,000 or so distinct CDR3 sequences, of which roughly 26% were seen once. The ten biggest clones cover approximately 0.76% of the sample. The sequenced material came from naive CD8+ T cells from blood, with Jurkat cell RNA spiked in. Taken with the paper, the label for cell subset or site translates to: FACS-sorted CD8+CD4-CCR7+CD45RA+ naive T cells. Every receptor here comes from a human donor in good health. Some libraries in this study had Jurkat cell RNA spiked in.

The rearrangement joins TRBV4-1 to TRBJ2-5; D is undetermined. CDR3 length: 14 amino acids. Trimming pared 5 bases from V and 0 bases from J, leaving 10 bases between. In germline, CDR1 is MGHRA, CDR2 YSYEKL. The CDR3 DNA reads TGCGCCAGCAGCGAGACGGTGAACCAAGAGACCCAGTACTTC. Its protein product is CASSETVNQETQYF.

This clonotype appeared many times. The chain uses TRBV28 and TRBJ2-3; 8 bases align to TRBD2. Germline CDR1 MDHEN, CDR2 SYDVKM. The CDR3 loop spans 16 amino acids. V lost 4 bases to trimming and J lost 2 bases; unmatched junction nucleotides: 8. The CDR3 protein is CASSSSTSGPTDTQYF. CDR3 nucleotide sequence: TGTGCCAGCAGTTCGAGTACTAGCGGACCCACAGATACGCAGTATTTT.

The chain is built from TRBV7-8 and TRBJ2-2; possibly TRBD1 for D (5 bases). CDR3 length: 15 residues. The V gene's germline CDR1 is SGHVS and CDR2 FQNEAQ. The V end was cut by 5 bases, the J end by 4 bases, with 14 bases between. CDR3 sequence reads: CASSLKSQGTGELFF. In DNA, the CDR3 is TGTGCCAGCAGCCTCAAATCGCAGGGCACCGGGGAGCTGTTTTTT.

This clonotype occurred many times. This CDR3 reads CASSLVEARTEAFF. For the CDR3, the DNA is TGTGCCAGCAGCTTGGTTGAGGCCCGCACTGAAGCTTTCTTT. The V and J genes are TRBV5-6 and TRBJ1-1, with D hard to call. Germline CDR1 reads SGHDT; CDR2 reads YYEEEE. The ends were cut back, 0 bases at V and 4 bases at J, with 10 bases in the middle. CDR3 size: 14 residues.

The chain couples TRBV28 to TRBJ2-7; D is possibly TRBD2 (5 bases). The V end lost 6 bases, the J end lost 3 bases, and 21 bases lay between the germline ends. The CDR3 has 16 amino acids. The germline V gene has CDR1 MDHEN and CDR2 SYDVKM. The CDR3 loop is CASRSGDEDHYYEQYF. In nucleotides, the CDR3 is TGTGCCAGCAGGTCCGGGGATGAAGACCACTACTACGAGCAGTACTTC.

This clonotype came up many times. The V and J genes are TRBV12-3 or TRBV12-4 and TRBJ1-5; TRBD1 might be the D (6 bases). The CDR3 has 13 residues. The V gene lost 6 bases and the J gene lost 7 bases, with 13 bases spanning the gap. CDR3 sequence: CASRNQGKQPQHF. The CDR3 nucleotides are TGTGCCAGCAGGAATCAGGGGAAGCAGCCCCAGCATTTT.

This clonotype appeared a few times. This chain uses TRBV13 with TRBJ1-5; D not resolved. V dropped 5 bases and J dropped 6 bases, with 8 bases sitting between them. CDR1 and CDR2 from the germline V gene are PRHDT and FYEKMQ (reference sequence). The CDR3 has 12 residues. CDR3 sequence (DNA): TGTGCCAGCAGCCGAAGAGGTCAGCCCCAGCATTTT. It yields the protein CASSRRGQPQHF.

With respect to this clonotype: One end of the junction is discordant with germline, which a read error may explain. The chain uses TRBV6-2 or TRBV6-3 and TRBJ1-1, with unresolved D. CDR3 length equals 15 residues. Germline V lookup: CDR1 MNHEY, CDR2 SVGEGT. This chain's CDR3 is CARSYSSPGNTAAFF. The CDR3 DNA is TGTGCCCGCAGTTACTCAAGCCCGGGGAACACTGCAGCTTTCTTT.

This clonotype turned up a few times. The chain carries TRBV27 and TRBJ2-3, with 8 positions matching TRBD2. Germline-derived CDR1 and CDR2 are MNHEY and SMNVEV (reference sequence). V lost 3 bases to trimming and J lost 3 bases; unmatched junction nucleotides: 5. CDR3 size: 15 residues. CDR3 sequence (DNA): TGTGCCAGCAGTTTTATGGCTAGCGGGACAGATACGCAGTATTTT. Translation gives CASSFMASGTDTQYF.